Presented here are 14 T cell receptor beta chains from one specimen sequenced in a study of blood T cell repertoires in COVID-19. The repertoire was sequenced with immunoSEQ multiplex PCR; TCRdb's copy has only in-frame clones and lacks some. The sample records 400,000 to 450,000 clones, approximately 90% being singletons. The sequenced material came from peripheral blood. Every receptor here comes from a man younger than 35 with COVID-19, enrolled during active disease.

This clone was counted a single time. The CDR3 spells CASSPSGRGVDTQYF. In nucleotides, the CDR3 is TGCGCCAGCAGCCCTAGCGGGAGGGGAGTAGATACGCAGTATTTT. The chain has TRBV5-1 and TRBJ2-3; 12 bases map to TRBD2. CDR1 is SGHRS and CDR2 is YFSETQ in the germline V gene. The CDR3 covers 15 residues. Trimming removed 4 bases from V and 5 bases from J; junction bases left unmatched: 5.

The chain joins TRBV10-2 to TRBJ1-2, with TRBD1 as a possible D gene (5 bases). Germline V gives CDR1 WSHSY, CDR2 SAAADI. Deletions cut 2 bases from V and 0 bases from J, with 10 bases between. The CDR3 totals 15 residues. The DNA for the CDR3 is TGCGCCAGCAGTGAGACAGGTTGGGCTAACTATGGCTACACCTTC. This encodes CASSETGWANYGYTF.

The chain employs TRBV7-3 and TRBJ2-5; TRBD2 agrees at 10 bases. The germline V gene has CDR1 SGHTA and CDR2 FQGTGA. The V gene end was trimmed by 4 bases and the J gene end by 4 bases; junction bases not matched to a gene: 6. This CDR3 comprises 15 residues. CDR3 sequence (DNA): TGTGCCAGCAGCTCCGGACTAGCGGCGGGAGAGACCCAGTACTTC. This gives the protein CASSSGLAAGETQYF.

This rearrangement joins TRBV5-1 to TRBJ2-7; TRBD1 matches at 7 bases. Germline CDR1 reads SGHRS; CDR2 reads YFSETQ. The CDR3 is 15 residues long. V shed 4 bases and J 0 bases; nucleotides not matched to a gene: 7. The CDR3 region is CASSLGDSSSYEQYF. In DNA form, the CDR3 reads TGCGCCAGCAGCCTCGGGGACAGTAGCTCCTACGAGCAGTACTTC.

The gene calls are TRBV30 and TRBJ2-4; D gene uncertain. The CDR3 length is 14 residues. The V end was cut by 7 bases, the J end by 0 bases, with 13 bases between. CDR1 is GTSNPN and CDR2 is SVGIG in the germline V gene (reference sequence). The DNA of the CDR3 is TGTGCCTCGCGCCGCGTCCTAGCCAAAAACATTCAGTACTTC. The encoded protein is CASRRVLAKNIQYF.

The rearrangement joins TRBV11-1 to TRBJ2-5; D not certain. Germline CDR1 reads SGHAT; CDR2 reads FQDESV (reference sequence). The CDR3 runs 13 residues. V was trimmed by 4 bases and J by 4 bases, leaving 10 bases between them. The CDR3 DNA is TGTGCCAGCAGCTCTAAGCGACTAGAGACCCAGTACTTC. Translated: CASSSKRLETQYF.

This chain joins TRBV6-6 and TRBJ1-2, with D hard to call. Trimming stripped 6 bases from V and 8 bases from J, with 10 bases between. The germline CDR1 and CDR2 sequences are MNHNY and SVGAGI (reference sequence). This CDR3 is built from 11 residues. The CDR3 region is CASRGSEGYTF. DNA of the CDR3: TGTGCCAGCAGAGGGAGTGAGGGCTACACCTTC.

The chain joins TRBV7-9 to TRBJ2-1, with TRBD2 as a possible D gene (6 bases). The CDR3 spans 16 residues. The germline gives CDR1 SEHNR, CDR2 FQNEAQ (reference sequence). V dropped 5 bases and J dropped 6 bases, with 20 bases sitting between them. The CDR3 DNA follows: TGTGCCAGCAGCCTATCAACGGGACTGGAATTCAATGAGCAGTTCTTC. Its protein product is CASSLSTGLEFNEQFF.

The chain carries TRBV7-2 and TRBJ2-5, with TRBD1 matching over 9 bases. This CDR3 has 17 residues. Germline CDR1 is SGHTA and CDR2 is FQGNSA. V dropped 3 bases and J dropped 5; count of bases not matched to a gene: 13. CDR3 coding DNA: TGTGCCAGCAGCTTCATTCCGGGACAGGGTGATTTGGAGACCCAGTACTTC. Its translation is CASSFIPGQGDLETQYF.

The chain carries TRBV12-5 and TRBJ1-5; 8 nucleotides match TRBD1. CDR3 length: 16 amino acids. V dropped 6 bases and J dropped 0; count of bases not matched to a gene: 7. The germline V gene encodes CDR1 LGHNT and CDR2 FRNRAP. The CDR3 spells CASGPQGAVSNQPQHF. The DNA for the CDR3 is TGTGCTAGTGGACCCCAGGGGGCTGTTAGCAATCAGCCCCAGCATTTT.

This clone came up once. The rearrangement uses TRBV3-1 (or the pseudogene TRBV3-2) and TRBJ2-1; TRBD1 matches 7 bases. This CDR3 is built from 14 residues. CDR1 and CDR2 (germline): LGHDT, YNNKEL (reference sequence). The J segment lost 2 bases and the V segment lost 4 bases, leaving 2 bases of the junction unmatched. The CDR3 bases are TGTGCCAGCAGCCTTGGGACAGCCTACAATGAGCAGTTCTTC. This codes for CASSLGTAYNEQFF.

The chain combines TRBV18 with TRBJ1-6; no clear D. Trimming removed 2 bases from V and 7 bases from J, with 15 bases in between. This CDR3 is built from 16 residues. CDR1 KGHSH and CDR2 LQKENI come from the germline V gene. CDR3 region: CASSPSPSTLNSPLHF. CDR3 bases: TGTGCCAGCTCACCATCCCCTAGCACGTTAAATTCACCCCTCCACTTT.

This chain uses TRBV4-1 with TRBJ2-1, with a possible D match to TRBD2 (5 bases). The CDR3 has 14 amino acids. The germline V gene encodes CDR1 MGHRA and CDR2 YSYEKL. Trimming left V 2 bases short and J 8 bases short, with 13 bases between. The CDR3 nucleotides read TGCGCCAGCAGCCAACCGACCCGGGGTCATGAGCAGTTCTTC. Translation gives CASSQPTRGHEQFF.

V and J are TRBV5-5 and TRBJ2-3, with 11 bases aligning to TRBD1. Germline CDR1 is SGHKS and CDR2 is YYEKEE (reference sequence). The CDR3 extends over 15 amino acids. Germline trimming cut 2 bases from V and 4 bases from J; bases unmatched to any gene: 3. This chain's CDR3 is CASSLGTGGPDTQYF. The CDR3 bases are TGTGCCAGCAGCTTAGGGACAGGGGGTCCAGATACGCAGTATTTT.